What follows are 23 T cell receptor beta chains derived from one specimen sequenced in a study of cytomegalovirus exposure and HLA in healthy donors. The PCR was carried out with 60 Vbeta primers and 13 Jbeta primers. Some clones are missing from TCRdb's copy, which holds only in-frame ones; the method was immunoSEQ multiplex PCR. The data show 120,000 or so clones, more than 75% seen once. The sequencing sample was made of PBMCs. The source of these receptors is a man aged 18 to 29 in good health and CMV-seronegative.

This clone has more than one count but fewer than ten. Here the CDR3 DNA reads TGTGCCAGCAGTATGGCGGGGAATGGCTACACCTTC. Its translation is CASSMAGNGYTF. J is TRBJ1-2 and V is TRBV6-5; D gene uncertain. The CDR3 length is 12 residues. Trimming left V 5 bases short and J 6 bases short, with 10 bases between. CDR1 MNHEY and CDR2 SVGAGI come from the germline V gene.

This clone was found a few times. The chain has TRBV7-9 and TRBJ2-6; D ambiguous. Germline V lookup: CDR1 SEHNR, CDR2 FQNEAQ (reference sequence). The V and J ends lost 2 bases and 3 bases respectively, with 11 bases between them. The CDR3 loop spans 16 amino acids. Here the CDR3 reads CASSLRQFFGANVLTF. The CDR3 DNA reads as TGTGCCAGCAGCTTAAGACAATTTTTTGGGGCCAACGTCCTGACTTTC.

The chain joins TRBV5-6 to TRBJ2-1, with D tentatively TRBD1 (6 bases). There are 16 residues in the CDR3. Trimming stripped 5 bases from V and 1 base from J, with 16 bases between. Germline V gives CDR1 SGHDT, CDR2 YYEEEE. The CDR3 coding sequence is TGTGCCAGCAGAGATCAGGGGATAGGATCCTACAATGAGCAGTTCTTC. Translated, it gives CASRDQGIGSYNEQFF.

V usage is TRBV21-1 and J usage is TRBJ1-1; TRBD1 was called by the table and not checked on the DNA. TRBV21-1 corresponds to a pseudogene. This CDR3 is 17 amino acids long. This CDR3 reads CASSKGSFRVRDTEAFF. The CDR3 nucleotides are TGTGCCAGCAGCAAAGGTTCCTTTCGGGTCAGGGACACTGAAGCTTTCTTT.

This sequence joins TRBV7-9 and TRBJ2-7; tentative D call: TRBD1 (5 bases). This CDR3 region has 15 residues. CDR1 and CDR2 from the germline V gene are SEHNR and FQNEAQ (reference sequence). Trimming left V 3 bases short and J 0 bases short, with 12 bases between. The chain's CDR3 is CASSFMTVSSYEQYF. CDR3 sequence (DNA): TGTGCCAGCAGCTTCATGACAGTTAGCTCCTACGAGCAGTACTTC.

V and J are TRBV5-4 and TRBJ1-2; D ambiguous. Germline V lookup: CDR1 SGHNT, CDR2 YYREEE (reference sequence). V was shortened by 6 bases and J by 0 bases, with 15 bases between the two germline ends. The CDR3 extends over 15 amino acids. In DNA, the CDR3 is TGTGCCAGCACCCCAGGAAACCCTGCTAACTATGGCTACACCTTC. Amino acids: CASTPGNPANYGYTF. The full variable domain, with the rest looked up from reference TRBV5-4 and TRBJ1-2, is ETGVTQSPTHLIKTRGQQVTLRCSSQSGHNTVSWYQQALGQGPQFIFQYYREEENGRGNFPPRFSGLQFPNYSSELNVNALELDDSALYLCASTPGNPANYGYTFGSGTRLTVV.

The chain couples TRBV5-1 to TRBJ2-7, with 7 bases lining up with TRBD2. Per germline, CDR1 SGHRS and CDR2 YFSETQ. J lost 3 bases, V lost 4 bases, and 10 bases had no gene match. The CDR3 sequence is 15 residues long. The CDR3 coding sequence is TGCGCCAGCAGCAATTCCGCGGGAGTCTTCTACGAGCAGTACTTC. It codes for CASSNSAGVFYEQYF.

The chain recombines TRBV7-9 with TRBJ1-1, with D hard to call. Trimming pared 5 bases from V and 3 bases from J, leaving 13 bases between. CDR3 length: 14 residues. Germline V gene lookup returns CDR1 SEHNR and CDR2 FQNEAQ (reference sequence). CDR3 nucleotide sequence: TGTGCCAGCAGCGCGGGCCTCCCGGACACTGAAGCTTTCTTT. It encodes CASSAGLPDTEAFF.

CDR3 sequence reads: CASSSTGNSPLHF. The CDR3 DNA reads TGTGCCAGCAGTTCGACAGGGAACTCACCCCTCCACTTT. The chain has TRBV6-5 and TRBJ1-6, with 7 bases matching TRBD1. CDR1 MNHEY and CDR2 SVGAGI come from the germline V gene. The CDR3 covers 13 residues. Germline trimming cut 4 bases from V and 10 bases from J; bases unmatched to any gene: 4.

The chain joins TRBV19 to TRBJ1-2; 7 nucleotides agree with TRBD1. The V gene end was trimmed by 5 bases and the J gene end by 8 bases; junction bases not matched to a gene: 5. This CDR3 has 12 residues. Germline CDR1 reads LNHDA; CDR2 reads SQIVND (reference sequence). CDR3 in amino acids: CASSVTGAGYTF. The CDR3, as DNA: TGTGCCAGTAGTGTAACAGGGGCCGGCTACACCTTC.

The CDR3 nucleotides read TGTGCCAGCAGCTTGGAGCCAGGGCCCTTAGGAAACACCATATATTTT. Its protein product is CASSLEPGPLGNTIYF. The chain links TRBV5-4 to TRBJ1-3; D is possibly TRBD1 (5 bases). V lost 0 bases and J lost 4, with 14 bases in between. This CDR3 comprises 16 residues. Germline V lookup: CDR1 SGHNT, CDR2 YYREEE (reference sequence).

The DNA of the CDR3 is TGCGCCAGCAGTGAGTCCGGAGGGAATACGCAGTATTTT. The encoded protein is CASSESGGNTQYF. The chain employs TRBV10-1 and TRBJ2-3; tentatively, D is TRBD2 (6 bases). CDR1 and CDR2 from the germline V gene are WNHNN and SYGVQD (reference sequence). The CDR3 covers 13 residues. Trimming removed 0 bases at V and 7 bases at J, with 8 bases between.

The chain combines TRBV18 with TRBJ2-2, with D perhaps TRBD1 (8 bases). The CDR3 length is 16 residues. V lost 6 bases to trimming and J lost 4 bases, with 18 bases between them. Per germline, CDR1 KGHSH and CDR2 LQKENI. The CDR3 protein is CASSSLHRGGTGELFF. CDR3 coding DNA: TGTGCCAGCTCGTCCCTGCACAGGGGGGGCACCGGGGAGCTGTTTTTT.

The V and J genes are TRBV5-4 and TRBJ2-5; 7 positions match TRBD2. The J call could be wrong; TRBJ2-7 is a better fit for the DNA end. This CDR3 has 16 amino acids. Per germline, CDR1 SGHNT and CDR2 YYREEE (reference sequence). CDR3 sequence (DNA): TGTGCCAGCAGCCATCTGGGCGGGGGTAGCTCCTACGAGCAGTACTTC. Amino acid sequence: CASSHLGGGSSYEQYF.

This clone was seen more than once but under ten times. V gene TRBV6-6 combines with J gene TRBJ2-1; 11 nucleotides agree with TRBD2. The CDR3 loop spans 13 amino acids. V gave up 8 bases and J gave up 7 bases; unmatched junction bases: 4. Germline V CDR1 and CDR2: MNHNY, SVGAGI (reference sequence). Here the CDR3 DNA reads TGTGCCAGCCGGGGACTAGCGGATAATGAGCAGTTCTTC. Residues: CASRGLADNEQFF.

V usage is TRBV19 and J usage is TRBJ1-3; D is undetermined. The CDR3 has 16 residues. Trimming pared 3 bases from V and 0 bases from J, leaving 12 bases between. Germline V CDR1 and CDR2: LNHDA, SQIVND (reference sequence). The CDR3 here is CASSIKQALSGNTIYF. CDR3 sequence (DNA): TGTGCCAGTAGTATCAAGCAGGCGCTCTCTGGAAACACCATATATTTT.

The gene calls are TRBV27 and TRBJ2-7; tentative D call: TRBD2 (5 bases). CDR1 is MNHEY, CDR2 SMNVEV, per germline (reference sequence). The V gene lost 5 bases and the J gene lost 3 bases, with 20 bases spanning the gap. The CDR3 runs to 16 residues. CDR3 loop: CASSPSGSGELYEQYF. CDR3 coding DNA: TGTGCCAGCAGTCCTTCCGGGTCTGGGGAGCTCTACGAGCAGTACTTC.

The chain recombines TRBV19 with TRBJ1-1; TRBD1 matches 7 bases. The CDR3 extends over 13 amino acids. The V gene's germline CDR1 is LNHDA and CDR2 SQIVND (reference sequence). V lost 4 bases and J lost 11; bases outside the gene matches: 10. The CDR3 is CASSNKGNRGAFF. CDR3 DNA: TGTGCCAGTAGTAACAAGGGGAACAGGGGCGCTTTCTTT.

The V and J genes are TRBV11-2 and TRBJ1-1, with D hard to call. CDR3 length: 16 residues. V was shortened by 5 bases and J by 3 bases, with 19 bases between the two germline ends. Germline CDR1 reads SGHAT; CDR2 reads FQNNGV. The CDR3 is CASSPGLFVFDTEAFF. In DNA form, the CDR3 reads TGTGCCAGCAGCCCCGGACTGTTCGTATTCGACACTGAAGCTTTCTTT.

The rearrangement joins TRBV19 to TRBJ2-7; 14 nucleotides align to TRBD2. Looked up from germline, CDR1 is LNHDA and CDR2 is SQIVND (reference sequence). With 3 bases clipped from V and 3 bases from J, the junction kept 10 bases outside the gene matches. This CDR3 has 18 residues. The DNA for the CDR3 is TGTGCCAGTAGTATCGGACTAGCGGGGGGACTGCAACACTACGAGCAGTACTTC. This codes for CASSIGLAGGLQHYEQYF.

This chain connects TRBV9 to TRBJ2-3; no clear D gene. Germline V gene lookup returns CDR1 SGDLS and CDR2 YYNGEE. V was clipped by 3 bases and J by 5 bases, with 4 bases between them. The CDR3 runs to 11 residues. The CDR3 loop reads CASSGRDTQYF. The CDR3 nucleotides are TGTGCCAGCAGCGGTAGAGATACGCAGTATTTT.

About this clone itself: The junction differs from germline at one of its ends, possibly a read error. The chain carries TRBV7-9 and TRBJ1-6; 7 bases line up with TRBD1. This CDR3 is 18 amino acids long. Germline values: CDR1 SEHNR, CDR2 FQNEAQ (reference sequence). CDR3 residues: CSSSLLQGLGEDNSPLHF. The CDR3 coding sequence is TGTTCCAGCAGCTTATTACAGGGGCTTGGGGAGGATAATTCACCCCTCCACTTT.

This clone was observed a handful of times. The chain carries TRBV16 and TRBJ1-2; unclear D gene. Per germline, CDR1 KGHSY and CDR2 FQNENV. V was shortened by 0 bases and J by 4 bases, with 12 bases between the two germline ends. The CDR3 is made up of 15 amino acids. The CDR3 DNA reads as TGTGCCAGCAGCCAATCGATTGAGGGAACCTATGGCTACACCTTC. This codes for CASSQSIEGTYGYTF.